The 2 T cell receptor beta chains listed next were all sequenced from one sample in a study of blood T cell repertoires in COVID-19. Produced via immunoSEQ multiplex PCR; TCRdb's table is partial and in-frame only. The sample yields approximately 75,000 clones, roughly 82% seen once. Sequencing used peripheral blood. All receptors come from a human donor in a cohort sampled during active COVID-19.

This sequence joins TRBV6-5 and TRBJ2-7; a possible D gene is TRBD1 (5 bases). V was shortened by 0 bases and J by 2 bases, with 11 bases between the two germline ends. The germline gives CDR1 MNHEY, CDR2 SVGAGI. The CDR3 spans 15 residues. The CDR3 region is CASSYSGQGPYEQYF. CDR3 bases: TGTGCCAGCAGTTACTCGGGTCAGGGTCCCTACGAGCAGTACTTC.

This sequence joins TRBV4-2 and TRBJ2-2; 10 nucleotides match TRBD2. From germline, CDR1 is LGHNA and CDR2 YNFKEQ. This CDR3 has 18 amino acids. The V gene end was trimmed by 8 bases and the J gene end by 7 bases; junction bases not matched to a gene: 19. The CDR3 loop is CASGSGPRTSGRYGELFF. The DNA of the CDR3 is TGTGCCAGCGGGTCAGGACCCCGGACTAGCGGCCGATACGGGGAGCTGTTTTTT.